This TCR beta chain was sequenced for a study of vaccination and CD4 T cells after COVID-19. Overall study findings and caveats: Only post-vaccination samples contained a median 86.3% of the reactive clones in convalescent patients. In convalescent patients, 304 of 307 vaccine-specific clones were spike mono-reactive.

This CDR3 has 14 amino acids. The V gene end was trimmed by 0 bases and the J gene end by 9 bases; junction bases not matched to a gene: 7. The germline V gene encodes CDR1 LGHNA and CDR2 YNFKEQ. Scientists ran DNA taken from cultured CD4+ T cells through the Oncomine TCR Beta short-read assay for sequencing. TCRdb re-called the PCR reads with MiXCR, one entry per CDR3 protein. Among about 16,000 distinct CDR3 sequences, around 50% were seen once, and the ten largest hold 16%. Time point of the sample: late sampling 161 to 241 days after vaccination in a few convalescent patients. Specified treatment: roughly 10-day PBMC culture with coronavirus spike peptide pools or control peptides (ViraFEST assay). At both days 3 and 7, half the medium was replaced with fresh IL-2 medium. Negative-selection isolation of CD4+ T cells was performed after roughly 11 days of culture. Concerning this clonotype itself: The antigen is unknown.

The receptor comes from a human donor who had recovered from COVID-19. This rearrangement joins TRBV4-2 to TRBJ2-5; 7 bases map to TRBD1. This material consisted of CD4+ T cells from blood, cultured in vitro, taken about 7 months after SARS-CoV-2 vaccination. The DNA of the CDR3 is TGTGCCAGCAGCCAAGATTCTGACAGGGAGCCCCAGTACTTC. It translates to CASSQDSDREPQYF.